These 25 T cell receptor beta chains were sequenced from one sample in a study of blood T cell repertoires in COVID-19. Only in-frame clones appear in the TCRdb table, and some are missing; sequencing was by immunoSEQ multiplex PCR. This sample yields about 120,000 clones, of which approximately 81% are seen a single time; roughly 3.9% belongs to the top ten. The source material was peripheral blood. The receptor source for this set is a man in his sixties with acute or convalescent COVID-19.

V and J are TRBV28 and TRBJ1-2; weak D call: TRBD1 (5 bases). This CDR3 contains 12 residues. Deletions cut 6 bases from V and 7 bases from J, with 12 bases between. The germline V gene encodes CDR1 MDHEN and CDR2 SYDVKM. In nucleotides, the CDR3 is TGTGCCAGCAGAGTACAGGATGGTGGCTACACCTTC. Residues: CASRVQDGGYTF.

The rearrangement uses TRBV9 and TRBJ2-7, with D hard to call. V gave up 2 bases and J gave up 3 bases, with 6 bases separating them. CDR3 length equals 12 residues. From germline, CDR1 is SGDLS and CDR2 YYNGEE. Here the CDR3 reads CASSVPGYEQYF. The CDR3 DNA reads TGTGCCAGCAGCGTGCCGGGCTACGAGCAGTACTTC.

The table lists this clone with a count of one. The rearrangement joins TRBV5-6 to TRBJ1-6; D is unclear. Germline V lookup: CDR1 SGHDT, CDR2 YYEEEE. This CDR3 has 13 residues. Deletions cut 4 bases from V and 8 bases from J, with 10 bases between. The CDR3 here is CASSLGDHSPLHF. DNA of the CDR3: TGTGCCAGCAGCCTCGGGGATCATTCACCCCTCCACTTT.

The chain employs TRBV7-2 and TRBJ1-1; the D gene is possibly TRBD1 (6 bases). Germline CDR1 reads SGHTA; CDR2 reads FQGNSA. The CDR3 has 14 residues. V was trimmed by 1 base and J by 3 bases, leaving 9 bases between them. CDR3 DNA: TGTGCCAGCAGCTTAGGACAGGATTACACTGAAGCTTTCTTT. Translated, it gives CASSLGQDYTEAFF.

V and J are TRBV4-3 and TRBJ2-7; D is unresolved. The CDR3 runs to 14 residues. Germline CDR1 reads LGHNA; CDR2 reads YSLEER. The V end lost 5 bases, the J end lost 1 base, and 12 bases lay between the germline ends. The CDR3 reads CASSLSRISYEQYF. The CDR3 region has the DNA TGCGCCAGCAGCTTAAGCAGGATTTCCTACGAGCAGTACTTC.

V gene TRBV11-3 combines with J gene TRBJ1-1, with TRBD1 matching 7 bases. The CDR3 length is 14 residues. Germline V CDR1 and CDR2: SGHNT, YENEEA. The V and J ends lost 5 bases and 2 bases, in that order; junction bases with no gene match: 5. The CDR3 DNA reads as TGTGCCAGCAGCCGAGGGGGCGTTAACACTGAAGCTTTCTTT. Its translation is CASSRGGVNTEAFF.

In DNA, the CDR3 is TGTGCCAGCAGTTTCGCACAGTACAATCAGCCCCAGCATTTT. It translates to CASSFAQYNQPQHF. V is TRBV6-5 and J is TRBJ1-5; D is ambiguous. Trimming removed 4 bases at V and 3 bases at J, with 10 bases between. The germline gives CDR1 MNHEY, CDR2 SVGAGI. The CDR3 consists of 14 residues.

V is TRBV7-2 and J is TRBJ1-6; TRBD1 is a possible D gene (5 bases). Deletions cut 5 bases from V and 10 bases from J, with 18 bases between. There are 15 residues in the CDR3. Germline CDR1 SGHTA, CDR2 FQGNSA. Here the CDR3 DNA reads TGTGCCAGCAGCACACGGGCGGGCGGGGGGTCACCCCTCCACTTT. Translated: CASSTRAGGGSPLHF.

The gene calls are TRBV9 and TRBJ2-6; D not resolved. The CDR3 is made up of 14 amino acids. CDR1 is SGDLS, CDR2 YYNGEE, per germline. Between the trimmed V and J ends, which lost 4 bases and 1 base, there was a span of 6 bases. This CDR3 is CASSPSSGANVLTF. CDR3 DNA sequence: TGTGCCAGCAGCCCGTCGTCTGGGGCCAACGTCCTGACTTTC. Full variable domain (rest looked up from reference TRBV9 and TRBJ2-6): DSGVTQTPKHLITATGQRVTLRCSPRSGDLSVYWYQQSLDQGLQFLIQYYNGEERAKGNILERFSAQQFPDLHSELNLSSLELGDSALYFCASSPSSGANVLTFGAGSRLTVL.

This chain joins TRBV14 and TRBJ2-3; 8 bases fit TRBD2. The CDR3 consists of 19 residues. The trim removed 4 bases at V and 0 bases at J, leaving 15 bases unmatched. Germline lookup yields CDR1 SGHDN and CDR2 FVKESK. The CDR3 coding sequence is TGTGCCAGCAGCCCACTCAGGAGCGGGGGATTGTCTAGCACAGATACGCAGTATTTT. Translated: CASSPLRSGGLSSTDTQYF.

CDR3 nucleotides: TGCGCCAGCAGCTCAGGACAGGAGAACACTGAAGCTTTCTTT. Translating gives CASSSGQENTEAFF. J is TRBJ1-1 and V is TRBV5-1, with 7 bases matching TRBD1. V gave up 3 bases and J gave up 1 base; unmatched junction bases: 3. Germline CDR1 SGHRS, CDR2 YFSETQ. The CDR3 is 14 amino acids.

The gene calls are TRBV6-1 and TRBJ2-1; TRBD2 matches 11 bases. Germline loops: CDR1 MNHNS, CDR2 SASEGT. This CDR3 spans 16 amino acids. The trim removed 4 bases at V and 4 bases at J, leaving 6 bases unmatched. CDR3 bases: TGTGCCAGCAGTGTCCGGACTAGCGGGCGGTACAATGAGCAGTTCTTC. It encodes CASSVRTSGRYNEQFF.

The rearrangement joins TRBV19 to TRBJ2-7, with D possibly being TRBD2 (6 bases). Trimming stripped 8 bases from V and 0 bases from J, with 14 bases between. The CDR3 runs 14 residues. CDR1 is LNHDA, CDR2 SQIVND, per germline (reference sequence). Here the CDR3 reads CASAGQGSSYEQYF. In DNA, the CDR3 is TGTGCCAGTGCGGGGCAGGGAAGCTCCTACGAGCAGTACTTC.

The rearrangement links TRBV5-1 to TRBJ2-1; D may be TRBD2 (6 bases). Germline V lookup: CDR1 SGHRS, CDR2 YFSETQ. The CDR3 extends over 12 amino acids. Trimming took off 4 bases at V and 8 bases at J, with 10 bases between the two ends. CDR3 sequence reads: CASSGSGYEQFF. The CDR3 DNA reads TGCGCCAGCAGCGGGAGCGGGTATGAGCAGTTCTTC.

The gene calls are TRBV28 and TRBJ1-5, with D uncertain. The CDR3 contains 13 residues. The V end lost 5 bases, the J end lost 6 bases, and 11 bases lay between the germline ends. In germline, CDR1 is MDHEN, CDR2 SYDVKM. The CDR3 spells CASSVGRRQPQHF. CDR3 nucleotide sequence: TGTGCCAGCAGTGTCGGCAGGCGTCAGCCCCAGCATTTT.

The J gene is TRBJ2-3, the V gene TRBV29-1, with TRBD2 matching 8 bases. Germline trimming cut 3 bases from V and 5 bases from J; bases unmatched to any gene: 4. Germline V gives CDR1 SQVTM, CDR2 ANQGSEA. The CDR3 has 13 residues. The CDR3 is CSVDLAGLDTQYF. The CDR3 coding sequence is TGCAGCGTTGATTTAGCGGGGTTAGATACGCAGTATTTT.

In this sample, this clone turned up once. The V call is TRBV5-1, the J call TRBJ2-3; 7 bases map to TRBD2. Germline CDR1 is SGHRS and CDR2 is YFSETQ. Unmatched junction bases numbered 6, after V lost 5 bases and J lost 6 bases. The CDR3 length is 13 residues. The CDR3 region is CASSSGGRDTQYF. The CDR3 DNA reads TGCGCCAGCAGTTCGGGGGGACGGGATACGCAGTATTTT.

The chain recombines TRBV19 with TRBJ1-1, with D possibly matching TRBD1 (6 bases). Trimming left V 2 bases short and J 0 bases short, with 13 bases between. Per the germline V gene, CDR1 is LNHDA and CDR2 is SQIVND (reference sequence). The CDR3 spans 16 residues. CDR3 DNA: TGTGCCAGTAGTATATTCCCAGGGGTTATGAACACTGAAGCTTTCTTT. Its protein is CASSIFPGVMNTEAFF.

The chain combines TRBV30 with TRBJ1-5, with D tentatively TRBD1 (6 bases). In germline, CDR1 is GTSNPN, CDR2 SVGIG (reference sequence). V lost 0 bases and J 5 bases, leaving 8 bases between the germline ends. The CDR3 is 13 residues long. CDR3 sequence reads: CAWSVQGDQPQHF. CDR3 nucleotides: TGTGCCTGGAGTGTACAGGGTGATCAGCCCCAGCATTTT.

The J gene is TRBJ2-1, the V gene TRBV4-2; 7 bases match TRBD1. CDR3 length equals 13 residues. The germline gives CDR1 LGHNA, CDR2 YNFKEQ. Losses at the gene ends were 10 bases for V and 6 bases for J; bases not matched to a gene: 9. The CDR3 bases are TGTGCCACCCCAAAGGGGGCAACCAATGAGCAGTTCTTC. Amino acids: CATPKGATNEQFF.

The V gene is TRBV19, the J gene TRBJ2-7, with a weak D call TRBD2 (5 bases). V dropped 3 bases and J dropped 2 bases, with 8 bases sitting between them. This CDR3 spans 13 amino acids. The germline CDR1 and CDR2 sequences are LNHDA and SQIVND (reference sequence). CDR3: CASSIGVAYEQYF. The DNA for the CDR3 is TGTGCCAGTAGTATCGGGGTGGCCTACGAGCAGTACTTC.

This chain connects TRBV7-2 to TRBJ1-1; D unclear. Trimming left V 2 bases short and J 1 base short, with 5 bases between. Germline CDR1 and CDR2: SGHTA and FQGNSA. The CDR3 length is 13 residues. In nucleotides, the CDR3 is TGTGCCAGCAGCTTAAAGCGGAACACTGAAGCTTTCTTT. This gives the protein CASSLKRNTEAFF.

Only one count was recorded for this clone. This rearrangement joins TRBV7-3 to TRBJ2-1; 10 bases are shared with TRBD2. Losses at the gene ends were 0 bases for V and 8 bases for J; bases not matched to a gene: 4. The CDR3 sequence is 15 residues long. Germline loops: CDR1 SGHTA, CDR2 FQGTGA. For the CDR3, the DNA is TGTGCCAGCAGCTTAACCTCTAGCGGGAGTTATGAGCAGTTCTTC. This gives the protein CASSLTSSGSYEQFF.

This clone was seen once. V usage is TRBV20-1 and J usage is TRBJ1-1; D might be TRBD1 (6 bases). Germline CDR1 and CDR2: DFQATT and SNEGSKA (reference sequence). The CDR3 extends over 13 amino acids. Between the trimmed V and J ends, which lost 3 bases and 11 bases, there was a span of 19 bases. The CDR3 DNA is TGCAGTGCTAGTCTACAGGGTGGGGGAATGGCTTTCTTT. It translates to CSASLQGGGMAFF.

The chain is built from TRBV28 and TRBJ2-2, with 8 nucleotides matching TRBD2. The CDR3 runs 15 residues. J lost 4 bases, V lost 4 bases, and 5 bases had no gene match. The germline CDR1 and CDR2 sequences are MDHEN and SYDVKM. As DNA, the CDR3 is TGTGCCAGCAGTTCAGCGGGGGAGGGCACCGGGGAGCTGTTTTTT. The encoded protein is CASSSAGEGTGELFF. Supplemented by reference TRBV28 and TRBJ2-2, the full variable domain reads DVKVTQSSRYLVKRTGEKVFLECVQDMDHENMFWYRQDPGLGLRLIYFSYDVKMKEKGDIPEGYSVSREKKERFSLILESASTNQTSMYLCASSSAGEGTGELFFGEGSRLTVL.